This T cell receptor (beta chain) came from a study of T-cell memory formation after mild COVID-19. Whole-study context: Among the donors, TCR clusters were largely specific to each donor.

TCR alpha and TCR beta cDNA libraries carrying sample barcodes and UMIs came from 5'RACE with constant-segment primers. TCRdb used MiXCR to reprocess the 5' RACE reads, holding one entry per CDR3 protein. The sample holds 250,000 to 350,000 distinct CDR3 sequences, 13% to 15% seen once. Whole-study results and caveats: Among contracting clones, CD4+ were mainly CM/EM and CD8+ enriched in EMRA.

The V gene lost 5 bases and the J gene lost 7 bases, with 15 bases spanning the gap. Germline values: CDR1 MGHRA, CDR2 YSYEKL. The CDR3 is made up of 14 amino acids. This clonotype was recorded only once. The antigen is not known. Specimen: PBMCs or a T cell subset sorted from them (not recorded which). The TCR comes from a man younger than 35 who had mild COVID-19 (a few samples of this study predate the infection). Cell type and time point are not known. This chain connects TRBV4-1 to TRBJ2-1; the D gene is possibly TRBD2 (6 bases). As DNA, the CDR3 is TGCGCCAGCAGCTCACCGGCTAGCGAGAATGAGCAGTTCTTC. Translation gives CASSSPASENEQFF.